One sample yielded the 21 T cell receptor beta chains listed below, sequenced in a study of blood T cells in healthy people across ages. A J-beta primer mix and a sample-barcoded 5' primer were used in a second PCR of roughly 6 to 11 cycles. TCRdb re-derived calls from the 5' RACE reads in MiXCR, one entry per CDR3 protein. The sample has some 790,000 distinct CDR3 sequences; 29% are singletons. What was sequenced was blood. These receptors all stem from a woman older than 75 in good health.

This clonotype has at least ten counts. Given a much more abundant clone one base away, this may be a read error. The chain combines TRBV29-1 with TRBJ2-7; 14 nucleotides match TRBD2. The CDR3 runs 12 residues. CDR1 SQVTM and CDR2 ANQGSEA come from the germline V gene. This chain's CDR3 is CTGTSGGYEQYF. The CDR3 DNA reads TGCACCGGGACTAGCGGGGGATATGAGCAGTACTTC.

This clonotype has a single count. This may come from a read error, since a much larger clone is one base off. The genes are TRBV7-2 and TRBJ1-5; 8 bases line up with TRBD1. The V segment lost 5 bases and the J segment 3 bases; nucleotides outside the gene matches: 6. The CDR3 loop spans 15 amino acids. Germline-derived CDR1 and CDR2 are SGHTA and FQGNSA. The CDR3 reads CTSSVGQGNNQPQHF. In DNA, the CDR3 is TGTACCAGCAGCGTAGGACAGGGAAACAATCAGCCCCAGCATTTT.

The V call is TRBV7-2, the J call TRBJ2-7; D may be TRBD1 (5 bases). The CDR3 covers 15 residues. The V gene lost 2 bases and the J gene lost 3 bases, with 14 bases spanning the gap. The V gene's germline CDR1 is SGHTA and CDR2 FQGNSA. CDR3 loop: CASSLKGQSHYEQYF. DNA of the CDR3: TGTGCCAGCAGCTTAAAGGGGCAGTCGCACTACGAGCAGTACTTC.

This chain uses TRBV15 with TRBJ2-7; D is unclear. V was pared by 7 bases and J by 1 base, with 17 bases between. Germline assignment: CDR1 LNHNV and CDR2 YYDKDF (reference sequence). The CDR3 spans 15 residues. Written as DNA, the CDR3 is TGTGCCACCAAGCCGGGCAGGTCTAGTTCCTACGAGCAGTACTTC. Translation gives CATKPGRSSSYEQYF.

This clonotype was detected ten times or more. The genes are TRBV18 and TRBJ2-3, with 10 bases lining up with TRBD2. V lost 3 bases, J lost 3 bases, and 6 bases stayed unmatched. CDR1 is KGHSH and CDR2 is LQKENI in the germline V gene. The CDR3 covers 16 residues. This CDR3 is CASSPTTSGFTDTQYF. The CDR3 DNA reads TGTGCCAGCTCACCCACGACTAGCGGGTTTACAGATACGCAGTATTTT.

This clonotype appeared once. V usage is TRBV20-1 and J usage is TRBJ2-7, with D hard to call. The J call may be faulty, since TRBJ2-5 better matches the DNA end. This CDR3 contains 14 residues. CDR1 is DFQATT and CDR2 is SNEGSKA in the germline V gene (reference sequence). The DNA of the CDR3 is TGCAGTGCTAGAGCCCCTCCAGGTAGTCGGACCCAGTACTTC. It specifies CSARAPPGSRTQYF.

In its sample, this clonotype was seen many times. DNA of the CDR3: TGTGCCAGCAGCCCCGGGACAGGCCACTTCGCGGGAGAGACCCAGTACTTC. Translation: CASSPGTGHFAGETQYF. The V call is TRBV2, the J call TRBJ2-5, with TRBD1 identical over 8 bases. The CDR3 extends over 17 amino acids. V lost 6 bases, J lost 4 bases, and 16 bases stayed unmatched. Germline V gene sequence: CDR1 SNHLY, CDR2 FYNNEI.

V usage is TRBV7-6 and J usage is TRBJ1-5; maybe TRBD1 (6 bases). The length of the CDR3 is 15 residues. Germline V gene sequence: CDR1 SGHVS, CDR2 FNYEAQ. The ends were cut back, 1 base at V and 3 bases at J, with 10 bases in the middle. The CDR3 DNA sequence: TGTGCCAGCAGCTTAGGAGCAGGGGTCAATCAGCCCCAGCATTTT. Translation gives CASSLGAGVNQPQHF.

This clonotype showed up many times. The rearrangement joins TRBV3-1 to TRBJ2-5; D call uncertain. This CDR3 contains 11 residues. Germline-derived CDR1 and CDR2 are LGHDT and YNNKEL (reference sequence). Deletions cut 1 base from V and 7 bases from J, with 4 bases between. The chain's CDR3 is CASSQGVTQYF. As DNA, the CDR3 is TGTGCCAGCAGCCAAGGGGTGACCCAGTACTTC.

This clonotype was counted only a few times. V usage is TRBV2 and J usage is TRBJ2-1; D possibly uses TRBD1 or TRBD2 (6 bases each). V shed 7 bases and J shed 7 bases, with 17 bases lying between them. CDR1 is SNHLY, CDR2 FYNNEI, per germline. The CDR3 is made up of 14 amino acids. In nucleotides, the CDR3 is TGTGCCAGCACCAAAAGCTGGAGGGGGAATGAGCAGTTCTTC. It translates to CASTKSWRGNEQFF. Based on the CDR3 plus reference TRBV2 and TRBJ2-1, the full variable domain is EPEVTQTPSHQVTQMGQEVILRCVPISNHLYFYWYRQILGQKVEFLVSFYNNEISEKSEIFDDQFSVERPDGSNFTLKIRSTKLEDSAMYFCASTKSWRGNEQFFGPGTRLTVL.

This clonotype was found a few times. The chain couples TRBV4-1 to TRBJ1-1; 9 bases match TRBD1. CDR3 length: 18 amino acids. Germline CDR1 reads MGHRA; CDR2 reads YSYEKL. V lost 4 bases, J lost 8 bases, and 20 bases stayed unmatched. The DNA of the CDR3 is TGCGCCAGCAGCCGAGGGAAAGTAGGACAGGGGAAGGCTTGGGAAGCTTTCTTT. Protein: CASSRGKVGQGKAWEAFF.

The V and J genes are TRBV12-3 or TRBV12-4 and TRBJ1-2; 8 bases map to TRBD1. The V segment lost 6 bases and the J segment 4 bases; nucleotides outside the gene matches: 7. The CDR3 covers 14 residues. As DNA, the CDR3 is TGTGCCAGCAGAGGACAGGGTGGGTTCTATGGCTACACCTTC. Encoded protein: CASRGQGGFYGYTF.

This clonotype was detected only a few times. The chain uses TRBV3-1 and TRBJ2-3; D unresolved. Germline V gene data show CDR1 as LGHDT and CDR2 as YNNKEL (reference sequence). The CDR3 has 13 amino acids. V shed 4 bases and J shed 4 bases, with 9 bases lying between them. The CDR3 DNA is TGTGCCAGCAGCCCCAACCCGGCAGATACGCAGTATTTT. Protein: CASSPNPADTQYF.

This clonotype was found many times. The gene calls are TRBV11-2 and TRBJ2-1, with TRBD2 matching over 12 bases. The CDR3 covers 18 residues. Trimming removed 6 bases from V and 2 bases from J; junction bases left unmatched: 11. CDR1 and CDR2 from the germline V gene are SGHAT and FQNNGV. The CDR3 loop reads CASRHLAGGPYPYNEQFF. The CDR3 DNA is TGTGCCAGCAGGCACCTAGCGGGGGGGCCATACCCCTACAATGAGCAGTTCTTC.

The rearrangement uses TRBV7-2 and TRBJ2-2; TRBD1 might be the D (5 bases). CDR3 length: 14 residues. Germline-derived CDR1 and CDR2 are SGHTA and FQGNSA. V lost 7 bases to trimming and J lost 3 bases, with 12 bases between them. The CDR3 loop reads CASKGQGYTGELFF. For the CDR3, the DNA is TGTGCCAGCAAAGGCCAGGGCTACACCGGGGAGCTGTTTTTT.

Concerning this clonotype: The junction shows a germline mismatch at one end, possibly a read error. The chain combines TRBV12-5 with TRBJ2-7; 9 nucleotides align to TRBD1. The CDR3 is made up of 17 amino acids. Germline lookup yields CDR1 LGHNT and CDR2 FRNRAP. CDR3 DNA sequence: TGTACTAGTGGTTTGGTTCAATGGGACAGGGTACCCCACGAGCAGTACTTC. This encodes CTSGLVQWDRVPHEQYF.

This sequence joins TRBV11-2 and TRBJ2-2, with TRBD2 as a possible D gene (5 bases). CDR3 length: 13 amino acids. The germline V and J ends were trimmed by 6 bases and 4 bases, with 9 bases remaining between them. Per germline, CDR1 SGHAT and CDR2 FQNNGV. This CDR3 is CASRSGSTGELFF. CDR3 DNA sequence: TGTGCCAGCAGGAGCGGAAGCACCGGGGAGCTGTTTTTT.

With regard to this clonotype: A read error is possible here, since a much larger clone lies one base away. The gene calls are TRBV28 and TRBJ1-2; D gene ambiguous. The CDR3 is 13 amino acids. Looked up from germline, CDR1 is MDHEN and CDR2 is SYDVKM. The CDR3 loop is CASGFLFSGGYTF. As DNA, the CDR3 is TGTGCCAGCGGTTTCCTATTCTCGGGCGGCTACACCTTC.

The J gene is TRBJ1-1, the V gene TRBV20-1; D remains unclear. CDR1 and CDR2 from the germline V gene are DFQATT and SNEGSKA (reference sequence). The V gene lost 8 bases and the J gene lost 3 bases, with 13 bases spanning the gap. The CDR3 length is 12 residues. The CDR3 DNA reads TGCAGTAACTCGGGGAGGTACACTGAAGCTTTCTTT. Amino acid sequence: CSNSGRYTEAFF.

This clonotype has a handful of counts. This rearrangement joins TRBV20-1 to TRBJ2-5; 8 bases agree with TRBD2. The CDR3 is 14 residues long. The V gene end was trimmed by 1 base and the J gene end by 11 bases; junction bases not matched to a gene: 12. From germline, CDR1 is DFQATT and CDR2 SNEGSKA (reference sequence). DNA of the CDR3: TGCAGTGCTAGAGCGGGGGGGAAGGAGAATGAGCAGTACTTC. Translation: CSARAGGKENEQYF.

At least ten counts were recorded for this clonotype. The chain uses TRBV7-2 and TRBJ1-5; D unresolved. Trimming removed 1 base at V and 1 base at J, with 8 bases between. Germline CDR1 SGHTA, CDR2 FQGNSA. The CDR3 totals 15 residues. The CDR3 protein is CASSLVTGSNQPQHF. The CDR3, as DNA: TGTGCCAGCAGCTTAGTTACGGGGAGCAATCAGCCCCAGCATTTT.